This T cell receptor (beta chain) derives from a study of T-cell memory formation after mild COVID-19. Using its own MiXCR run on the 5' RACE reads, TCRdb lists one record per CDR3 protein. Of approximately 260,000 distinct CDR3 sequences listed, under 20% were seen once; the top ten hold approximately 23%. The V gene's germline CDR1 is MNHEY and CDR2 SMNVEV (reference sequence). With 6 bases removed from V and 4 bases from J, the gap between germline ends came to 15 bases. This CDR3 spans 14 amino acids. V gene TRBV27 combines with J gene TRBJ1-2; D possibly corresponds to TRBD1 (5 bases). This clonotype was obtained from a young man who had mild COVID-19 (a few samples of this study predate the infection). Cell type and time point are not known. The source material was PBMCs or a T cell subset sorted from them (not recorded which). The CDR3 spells CASRPTQGPYGYTF. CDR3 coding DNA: TGTGCCAGCAGGCCGACTCAGGGACCCTATGGCTACACCTTC.